One sample yielded the 8 T cell receptor beta chains listed below, sequenced in a study of T cells in tuberculosis. Produced via immunoSEQ multiplex PCR; TCRdb's table is partial and in-frame only. The sample contains about 25,000 clones, around 95% of which appear only once. The sample comprised PBMCs. The receptors shown here come from a donor aged 10-30 years with latent tuberculosis or without tuberculosis infection.

This rearrangement joins TRBV18 to TRBJ2-3, with D unclear. Germline V gene sequence: CDR1 KGHSH, CDR2 LQKENI. The CDR3 sequence is 12 residues long. Trimming took off 7 bases at V and 4 bases at J, with 9 bases between the two ends. Here the CDR3 reads CASFRPADTQYF. Written as DNA, the CDR3 is TGTGCCAGCTTCCGCCCGGCAGATACGCAGTATTTT.

The genes are TRBV18 and TRBJ1-2; D remains unclear. Deletions cut 3 bases from V and 9 bases from J, with 11 bases between. The germline CDR1 and CDR2 sequences are KGHSH and LQKENI. The CDR3 consists of 12 residues. The chain's CDR3 is CASSPVGDSYTF. For the CDR3, the DNA is TGTGCCAGCTCACCCGTCGGGGATAGCTACACCTTC.

This clone was recorded once. This chain uses TRBV6-5 with TRBJ1-2; TRBD1 aligns across 10 bases. CDR1 is MNHEY, CDR2 SVGAGI, per germline. The CDR3 spans 15 residues. Trimming took 5 bases from V and 6 from J; bases not matched to a gene: 9. CDR3 DNA: TGTGCCAGCAGTAGGGACAGGGGTGGTACTAATGGCTACACCTTC. Its translation: CASSRDRGGTNGYTF.

This chain links TRBV5-4 with TRBJ1-2; 10 nucleotides align to TRBD1. This CDR3 is built from 16 residues. After removal of 4 bases from V and 4 bases from J, the junction contained 10 bases not matched to a gene. The germline V gene has CDR1 SGHNT and CDR2 YYREEE (reference sequence). CDR3 amino acids: CASSVKGQGNSYGYTF. As DNA, the CDR3 is TGTGCCAGCAGCGTAAAGGGACAGGGGAATAGCTATGGCTACACCTTC.

The rearrangement uses TRBV2 and TRBJ1-2; D remains unclear. The CDR3 loop spans 14 amino acids. Trimming took 6 bases from V and 2 from J, leaving 13 bases between them. Germline V gives CDR1 SNHLY, CDR2 FYNNEI. The CDR3 region has the DNA TGTGCCAGCAGAGCAACCTTGAGCAACTATGGCTACACCTTC. It encodes CASRATLSNYGYTF.

This clone was counted between two and nine times. The rearrangement uses TRBV7-6 and TRBJ1-6, with 7 bases identical to TRBD1. After removal of 4 bases from V and 7 bases from J, the junction contained 4 bases not matched to a gene. CDR3 length: 14 residues. From germline, CDR1 is SGHVS and CDR2 FNYEAQ. As DNA, the CDR3 is TGTGCCAGCAGCTCCCGGGACAGAAATTCACCCCTCCACTTT. Translation gives CASSSRDRNSPLHF.

The V call is TRBV6-4, the J call TRBJ2-5; tentative D call: TRBD2 (5 bases). From germline, CDR1 is MRHNA and CDR2 SNTAGT. The CDR3 is 13 amino acids. The V end was cut by 4 bases, the J end by 4 bases, with 10 bases between. CDR3 region: CASSAFAGETQYF. CDR3 DNA: TGTGCCAGCAGTGCCTTCGCGGGAGAGACCCAGTACTTC.

Only one count was recorded for this clone. The chain has TRBV5-1 and TRBJ2-1, with 13 bases matching TRBD2. The J segment lost 8 bases and the V segment lost 4 bases, leaving 6 bases of the junction unmatched. Germline CDR1 and CDR2: SGHRS and YFSETQ. The CDR3 has 15 residues. The CDR3 nucleotides read TGCGCCAGCAGCATCACTAGCGGGGGGGCAGATGAGCAGTTCTTC. Translated: CASSITSGGADEQFF.